A single sample gave rise to the 14 T cell receptor beta chains below, sequenced in a study of T cell responses to AZD1222 COVID-19 vaccine. Clones were sequenced by immunoSEQ multiplex PCR, and TCRdb holds only the in-frame ones, with some missing. The table records tens of thousands of clones, around 84% of them present only once. This material consisted of peripheral blood, taken on day 0 of AZD1222 vaccination. These receptors originate from an adult in good health.

V and J are TRBV30 and TRBJ1-3; D ambiguous. V was shortened by 5 bases and J by 4 bases, with 9 bases between the two germline ends. Per the germline V gene, CDR1 is GTSNPN and CDR2 is SVGIG (reference sequence). The CDR3 runs to 12 residues. CDR3 region: CAWGVRGNTIYF. In nucleotides, the CDR3 is TGTGCCTGGGGAGTACGGGGAAACACCATATATTTT.

This chain joins TRBV29-1 and TRBJ1-2; D unresolved. Between the trimmed V and J ends, which lost 0 bases and 10 bases, there was a span of 12 bases. The CDR3 sequence is 12 residues long. Germline CDR1 is SQVTM and CDR2 is ANQGSEA. CDR3 nucleotides: TGCAGCGTTGAAGATTTCGGCGGATACTACACCTTC. As protein: CSVEDFGGYYTF. The full variable domain, with the rest looked up from reference TRBV29-1 and TRBJ1-2, is SAVISQKPSRDICQRGTSLTIQCQVDSQVTMMFWYRQQPGQSLTLIATANQGSEATYESGFVIDKFPISRPNLTFSTLTVSNMSPEDSSIYLCSVEDFGGYYTFGSGTRLTVV.

Only one count was recorded for this clone. This chain uses TRBV6-2 or TRBV6-3 with TRBJ2-3; unclear D gene. CDR3 size: 16 residues. Per the germline V gene, CDR1 is MNHEY and CDR2 is SVGEGT. Deletions cut 0 bases from V and 1 base from J, with 11 bases between. The CDR3 region is CASSYSSDRRTDTQYF. The CDR3 region has the DNA TGTGCCAGCAGTTACTCGAGTGACCGCCGCACAGATACGCAGTATTTT.

In this sample, this clone turned up a few times. The V call is TRBV28, the J call TRBJ2-7; D perhaps matches TRBD2 (5 bases). The V end lost 3 bases, the J end lost 5 bases, and 8 bases lay between the germline ends. Per the germline V gene, CDR1 is MDHEN and CDR2 is SYDVKM. The CDR3 consists of 12 residues. CDR3: CASSLEEDEQYF. The CDR3 nucleotides read TGTGCCAGCAGTTTGGAGGAGGACGAGCAGTACTTC.

V usage is TRBV15 and J usage is TRBJ1-2; the D is unclear. V was cut by 0 bases and J by 5 bases, with 7 bases left in between. The CDR3 runs to 13 residues. Germline lookup yields CDR1 LNHNV and CDR2 YYDKDF (reference sequence). The CDR3: CATSRDGQYGYTF. The CDR3 nucleotides read TGTGCCACCAGCAGAGATGGGCAGTATGGCTACACCTTC.

The J gene is TRBJ2-2, the V gene TRBV11-1; D not resolved. V lost 1 base, J lost 9 bases, and 6 bases lay in between. Germline V gene data show CDR1 as SGHAT and CDR2 as FQDESV (reference sequence). This CDR3 is 12 amino acids long. The CDR3 protein is CASSLEFRELFF. The DNA of the CDR3 is TGTGCCAGCAGCTTAGAGTTCAGGGAGCTGTTTTTT.

This chain uses TRBV28 with TRBJ1-1; D not certain. Per the germline V gene, CDR1 is MDHEN and CDR2 is SYDVKM. The CDR3 runs to 14 residues. The V end lost 6 bases, the J end lost 1 base, and 12 bases lay between the germline ends. The CDR3 DNA sequence: TGTGCCAGCAGCCCGGTCGGGGAGAACACTGAAGCTTTCTTT. This encodes CASSPVGENTEAFF.

This chain joins TRBV19 and TRBJ2-7; the match to TRBD2 covers 7 bases. V lost 5 bases and J lost 2; bases outside the gene matches: 6. In germline, CDR1 is LNHDA, CDR2 SQIVND (reference sequence). The CDR3 has 14 residues. This CDR3 reads CASSRGGSAYEQYF. The DNA for the CDR3 is TGTGCCAGTAGTCGGGGAGGGTCGGCCTACGAGCAGTACTTC.

The rearrangement links TRBV3-1 (or the pseudogene TRBV3-2) to TRBJ1-1; D is undetermined. The CDR3 extends over 15 amino acids. The ends were cut back, 1 base at V and 1 base at J, with 10 bases in the middle. CDR1 is LGHDT, CDR2 YNNKEL, per germline (reference sequence). CDR3 DNA sequence: TGTGCCAGCAGCCAAGGGCTAAGGCAGAACACTGAAGCTTTCTTT. This sequence encodes CASSQGLRQNTEAFF.

Here the CDR3 reads CASTLDRANVLTF. The CDR3 DNA is TGTGCCAGCACCCTGGACAGGGCCAACGTCCTGACTTTC. The rearrangement joins TRBV2 to TRBJ2-6; D is perhaps TRBD1 (5 bases). The V gene lost 7 bases and the J gene lost 5 bases, with 9 bases spanning the gap. Germline CDR1 SNHLY, CDR2 FYNNEI. The CDR3 is made up of 13 amino acids.

This clone was counted a single time. This chain links TRBV30 with TRBJ1-4; tentative D call: TRBD1 (5 bases). Germline lookup yields CDR1 GTSNPN and CDR2 SVGIG (reference sequence). V was pared by 0 bases and J by 6 bases, with 11 bases between. The CDR3 runs 14 residues. The CDR3 region is CAWSVPGLDEKLFF. CDR3 coding DNA: TGTGCCTGGAGTGTACCAGGGTTGGATGAAAAACTGTTTTTT.

DNA of the CDR3: TGTGCCAGCACCCCGGACAGCTATAGCAATCAGCCCCAGCATTTT. Its protein product is CASTPDSYSNQPQHF. The gene calls are TRBV2 and TRBJ1-5; the D gene is possibly TRBD1 (6 bases). V lost 7 bases, J lost 0 bases, and 13 bases lay in between. Germline V gene sequence: CDR1 SNHLY, CDR2 FYNNEI. CDR3 length: 15 residues.

This chain joins TRBV5-1 and TRBJ2-1; tentatively, D is TRBD2 (6 bases). Germline V gene data show CDR1 as SGHRS and CDR2 as YFSETQ. Trimming cost V 4 bases and J 7 bases, with 18 bases left between them. This CDR3 is 15 amino acids long. DNA for the CDR3: TGCGCCAGCAGCCCACGGGACTCGACCTCGAATGAGCAGTTCTTC. Its protein is CASSPRDSTSNEQFF. Filled out from reference TRBV5-1 and TRBJ2-1, the complete variable domain reads KAGVTQTPRYLIKTRGQQVTLSCSPISGHRSVSWYQQTPGQGLQFLFEYFSETQRNKGNFPGRFSGRQFSNSRSEMNVSTLELGDSALYLCASSPRDSTSNEQFFGPGTRLTVL.

The rearrangement joins TRBV20-1 to TRBJ1-1; the D gene is possibly TRBD1 (6 bases). This CDR3 has 13 residues. The germline V gene encodes CDR1 DFQATT and CDR2 SNEGSKA (reference sequence). V was shortened by 3 bases and J by 5 bases, with 13 bases between the two germline ends. The CDR3 DNA reads as TGCAGTGCTAGTCAGTCCCAGGGGACTGAAGCTTTCTTT. It specifies CSASQSQGTEAFF.